Given below is one T cell receptor (beta chain) in context. Its antigen is not known. The data originate from a study of cytomegalovirus exposure and HLA in healthy donors. Study-level results: An analysis was carried out at a later point. It showed that HLA-associated TCR beta chains were more clonally expanded than equally common non-associated chains. In vitro experiments confirmed that three CMV-associated chains were specific for CMV antigens.

V lost 3 bases and J 4 bases, leaving 18 bases between the germline ends. CDR1 and CDR2 from the germline V gene are GTSNPN and SVGIG (reference sequence). The CDR3 runs 15 residues. 60 Vbeta and 13 Jbeta primers were used in PCR. The repertoire was sequenced with immunoSEQ multiplex PCR; TCRdb's copy has only in-frame clones and lacks some. Of some 150,000 clones in the sample, 70% to 80% are singletons; the top ten hold approximately 4.5%. The specimen was PBMCs. The clonotype originates from a man in his forties in good health and CMV-seronegative. This chain connects TRBV30 to TRBJ1-2, with D perhaps matching TRBD1 (6 bases). The CDR3 sequence: CAWRPTGTPSYGYTF. The CDR3 DNA is TGTGCCTGGAGACCGACAGGCACCCCTTCCTATGGCTACACCTTC.